The clone carrying this T cell receptor (beta chain) turned up a few times. Its antigen is undetermined. The data stem from a study of T cells in Graves' hyperthyroidism and ophthalmopathy. Study context: Prior to any treatment, at the point of initial diagnosis, peripheral blood was collected.

These patients, aged 18 to 65, had recently diagnosed hyperthyroidism lasting under 2 months. Diagnoses were established using clinical symptoms, serum thyroxine and TRAb, thyroid ultrasound and orbital computed tomography. Using RNA transcripts as the source, TCR beta CDR3 regions were amplified. The HTBI set primed first-round TCR CDR3 RT-PCR. TCRdb reanalysed the multiplex PCR reads using MiXCR and keeps one entry per CDR3 protein. The table lists approximately 430,000 distinct CDR3 sequences, 15% to 18% of them singletons. This CDR3 is 14 amino acids long. CDR1 MDHEN and CDR2 SYDVKM come from the germline V gene. Trimming took 3 bases from V and 9 from J, leaving 15 bases between them. General study results and limits: Researchers found most expanded thyroid clonotypes above 0.001 in blood as well.

This chain joins TRBV28 and TRBJ1-5; possibly TRBD1 for D (5 bases). This TCR came from a woman younger than 35 with Graves' hyperthyroidism. The source material was blood. DNA for the CDR3: TGTGCCAGCAGTTTCTTCGGGGGTTCGCCGCCCCAGCATTTT. Protein product: CASSFFGGSPPQHF.